The present T cell receptor (beta chain) was sequenced within a study of blood T cell repertoires in COVID-19. Study summary: Spain, Italy and the United States supplied samples that represented acute and convalescent COVID-19. T cells, B-cell-depleted T cells, or PBMCs provided the cDNA or gDNA that served as material.

V was shortened by 0 bases and J by 7 bases, with 19 bases between the two germline ends. This CDR3 has 17 amino acids. Germline V gene lookup returns CDR1 LGHNA and CDR2 YSLEER. Original processing methods: Estimated nucleated cell counts came from reference gene primer amplification. TCRdb keeps only in-frame clones here, not all; method: immunoSEQ multiplex PCR. V and J calls and clone size are given by that table; D and trimming were obtained from the DNA. Here the sample spans about 240,000 clones, around 82% being singletons. The sequenced sample consisted of peripheral blood. The clonotype originates from a woman in her 70s with acute or convalescent COVID-19. V is TRBV4-3 and J is TRBJ2-1; no definite D call. The CDR3, as DNA: TGCGCCAGCAGCCAAGATCTAGGCTCCTACGGAGTGAATGAGCAGTTCTTC. This gives the protein CASSQDLGSYGVNEQFF.